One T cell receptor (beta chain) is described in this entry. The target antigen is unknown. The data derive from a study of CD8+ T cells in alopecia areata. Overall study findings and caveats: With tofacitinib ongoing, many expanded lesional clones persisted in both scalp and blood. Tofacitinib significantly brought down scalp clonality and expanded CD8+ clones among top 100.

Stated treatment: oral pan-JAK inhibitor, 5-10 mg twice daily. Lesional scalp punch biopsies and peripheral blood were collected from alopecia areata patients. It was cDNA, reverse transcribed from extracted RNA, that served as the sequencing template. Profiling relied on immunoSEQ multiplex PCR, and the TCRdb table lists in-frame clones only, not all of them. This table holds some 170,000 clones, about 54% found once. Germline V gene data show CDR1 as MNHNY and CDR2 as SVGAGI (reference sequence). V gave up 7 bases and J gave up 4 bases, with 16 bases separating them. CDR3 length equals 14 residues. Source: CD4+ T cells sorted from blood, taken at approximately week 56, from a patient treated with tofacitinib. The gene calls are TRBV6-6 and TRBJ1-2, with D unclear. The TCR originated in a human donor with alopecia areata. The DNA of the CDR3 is TGTGCCAGCACCCTTCCGCCGGGAACCTATGGCTACACCTTC. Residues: CASTLPPGTYGYTF.